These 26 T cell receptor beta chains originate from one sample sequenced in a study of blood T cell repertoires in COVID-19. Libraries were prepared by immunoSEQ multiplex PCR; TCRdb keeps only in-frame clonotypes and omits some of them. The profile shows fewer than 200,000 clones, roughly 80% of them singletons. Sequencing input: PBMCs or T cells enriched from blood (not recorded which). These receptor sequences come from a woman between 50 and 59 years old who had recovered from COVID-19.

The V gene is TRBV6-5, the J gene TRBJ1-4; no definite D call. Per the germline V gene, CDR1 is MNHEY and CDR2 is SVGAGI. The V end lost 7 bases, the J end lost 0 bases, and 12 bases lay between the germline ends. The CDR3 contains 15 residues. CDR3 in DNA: TGTGCCAGCACCAGAATAGCCTCAACTAATGAAAAACTGTTTTTT. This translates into CASTRIASTNEKLFF.

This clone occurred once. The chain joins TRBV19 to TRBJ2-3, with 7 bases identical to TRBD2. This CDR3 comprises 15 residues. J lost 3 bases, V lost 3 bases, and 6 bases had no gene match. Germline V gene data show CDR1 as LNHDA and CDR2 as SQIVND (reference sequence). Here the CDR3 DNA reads TGTGCCAGTAGTATCGTGTCTAGCGGTACAGATACGCAGTATTTT. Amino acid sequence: CASSIVSSGTDTQYF.

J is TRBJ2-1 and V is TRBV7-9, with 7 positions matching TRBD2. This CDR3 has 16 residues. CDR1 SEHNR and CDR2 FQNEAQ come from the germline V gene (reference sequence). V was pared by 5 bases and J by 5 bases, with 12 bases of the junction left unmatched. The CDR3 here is CASSIRSGKGDNEQFF. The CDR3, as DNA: TGTGCCAGCAGCATTCGGAGCGGGAAAGGAGACAATGAGCAGTTCTTC.

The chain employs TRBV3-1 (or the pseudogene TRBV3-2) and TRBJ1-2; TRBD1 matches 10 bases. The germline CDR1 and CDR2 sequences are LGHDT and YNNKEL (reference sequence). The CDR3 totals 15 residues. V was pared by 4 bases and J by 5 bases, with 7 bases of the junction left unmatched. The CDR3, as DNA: TGTGCCAGCAGCCCGAGGGGGACAGGGGAGTATGGCTACACCTTC. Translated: CASSPRGTGEYGYTF.

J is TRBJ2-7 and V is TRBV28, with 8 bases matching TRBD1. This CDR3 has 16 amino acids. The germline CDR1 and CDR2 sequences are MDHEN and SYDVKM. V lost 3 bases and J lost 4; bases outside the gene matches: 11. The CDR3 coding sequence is TGTGCCAGCAGTTTGACAGGGGCCCCCCGTTTGTACGAGCAGTACTTC. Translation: CASSLTGAPRLYEQYF.

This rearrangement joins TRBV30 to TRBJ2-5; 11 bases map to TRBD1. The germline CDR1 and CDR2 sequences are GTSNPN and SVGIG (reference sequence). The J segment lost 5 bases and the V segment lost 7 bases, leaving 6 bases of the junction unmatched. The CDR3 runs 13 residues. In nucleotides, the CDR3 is TGTGCCTTTCGGACAGGGGGCCTGGAGACCCAGTACTTC. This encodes CAFRTGGLETQYF.

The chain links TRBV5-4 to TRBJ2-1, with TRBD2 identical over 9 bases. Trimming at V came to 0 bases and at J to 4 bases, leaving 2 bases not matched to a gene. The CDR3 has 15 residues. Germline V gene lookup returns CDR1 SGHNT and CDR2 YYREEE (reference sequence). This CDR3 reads CASSLGAGGYNEQFF. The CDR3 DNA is TGTGCCAGCAGCTTGGGAGCGGGAGGATACAATGAGCAGTTCTTC.

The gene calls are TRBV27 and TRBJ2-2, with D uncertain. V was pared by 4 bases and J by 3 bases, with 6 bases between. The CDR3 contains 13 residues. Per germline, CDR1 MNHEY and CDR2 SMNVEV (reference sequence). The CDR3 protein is CASSSRYTGELFF. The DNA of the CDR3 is TGTGCCAGCAGTTCCCGGTACACCGGGGAGCTGTTTTTT.

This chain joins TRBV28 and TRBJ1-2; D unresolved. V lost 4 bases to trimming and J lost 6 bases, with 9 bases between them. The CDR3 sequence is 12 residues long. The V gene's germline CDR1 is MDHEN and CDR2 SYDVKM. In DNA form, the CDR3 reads TGTGCCAGCAGTTCCGGCGGTCATGGCTACACCTTC. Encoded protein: CASSSGGHGYTF.

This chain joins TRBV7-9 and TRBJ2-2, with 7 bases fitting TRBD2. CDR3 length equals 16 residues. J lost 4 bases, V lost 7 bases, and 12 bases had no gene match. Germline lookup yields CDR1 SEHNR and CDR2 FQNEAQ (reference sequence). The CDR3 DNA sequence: TGTGCCAGCACTTTAGGTGCGGGAGCGGGCACCGGGGAGCTGTTTTTT. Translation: CASTLGAGAGTGELFF.

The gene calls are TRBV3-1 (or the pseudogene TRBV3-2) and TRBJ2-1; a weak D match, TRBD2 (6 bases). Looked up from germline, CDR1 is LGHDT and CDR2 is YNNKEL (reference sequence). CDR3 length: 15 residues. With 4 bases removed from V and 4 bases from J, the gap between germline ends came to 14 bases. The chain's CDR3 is CASSRDSGNYNEQFF. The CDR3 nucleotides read TGTGCCAGCAGCCGGGATAGCGGAAATTACAATGAGCAGTTCTTC.

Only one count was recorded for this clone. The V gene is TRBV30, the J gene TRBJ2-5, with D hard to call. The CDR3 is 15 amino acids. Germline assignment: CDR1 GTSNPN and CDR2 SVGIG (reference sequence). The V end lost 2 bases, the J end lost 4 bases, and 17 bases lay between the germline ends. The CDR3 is CAWSLGYITGETQYF. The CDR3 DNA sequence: TGTGCCTGGAGTTTAGGATATATTACGGGAGAGACCCAGTACTTC. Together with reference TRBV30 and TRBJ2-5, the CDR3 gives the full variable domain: SQTIHQWPATLVQPVGSPLSLECTVEGTSNPNLYWYRQAAGRGLQLLFYSVGIGQISSEVPQNLSASRPQDRQFILSSKKLLLSDSGFYLCAWSLGYITGETQYFGPGTRLLVL.

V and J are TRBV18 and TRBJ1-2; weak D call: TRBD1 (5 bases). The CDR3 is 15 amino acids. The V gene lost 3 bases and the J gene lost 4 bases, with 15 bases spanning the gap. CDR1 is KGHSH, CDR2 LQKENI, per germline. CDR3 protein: CASSPRAGESYGYTF. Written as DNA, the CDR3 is TGTGCCAGCTCACCCAGGGCGGGAGAGAGCTATGGCTACACCTTC.

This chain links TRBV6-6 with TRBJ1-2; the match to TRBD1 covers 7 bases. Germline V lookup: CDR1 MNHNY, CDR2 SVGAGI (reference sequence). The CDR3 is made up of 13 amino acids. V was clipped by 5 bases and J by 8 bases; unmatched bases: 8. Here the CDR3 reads CASSPSGQYGYTF. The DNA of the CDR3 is TGTGCCAGCAGTCCCTCGGGACAGTACGGCTACACCTTC.

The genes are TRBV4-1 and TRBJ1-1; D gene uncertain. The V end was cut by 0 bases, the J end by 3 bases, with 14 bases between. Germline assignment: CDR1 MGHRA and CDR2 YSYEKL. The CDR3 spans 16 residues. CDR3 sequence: CASSQDWYRVDTEAFF. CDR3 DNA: TGCGCCAGCAGCCAAGATTGGTACCGGGTGGACACTGAAGCTTTCTTT.

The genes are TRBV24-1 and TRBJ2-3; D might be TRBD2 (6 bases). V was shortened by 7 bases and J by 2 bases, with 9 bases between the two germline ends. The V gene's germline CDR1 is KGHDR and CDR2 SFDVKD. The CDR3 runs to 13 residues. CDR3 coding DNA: TGTGCCACCAGCGGGGACTCCACAGATACGCAGTATTTT. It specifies CATSGDSTDTQYF.

This CDR3 reads CASSLTPGFNTNEQFF. The CDR3 coding sequence is TGTGCCAGCAGCTTAACCCCAGGGTTTAACACGAATGAGCAGTTCTTC. The chain carries TRBV7-3 and TRBJ2-1; a weak D match, TRBD1 (5 bases). V gave up 0 bases and J gave up 7 bases, with 16 bases separating them. CDR1 SGHTA and CDR2 FQGTGA come from the germline V gene. The CDR3 totals 16 residues.

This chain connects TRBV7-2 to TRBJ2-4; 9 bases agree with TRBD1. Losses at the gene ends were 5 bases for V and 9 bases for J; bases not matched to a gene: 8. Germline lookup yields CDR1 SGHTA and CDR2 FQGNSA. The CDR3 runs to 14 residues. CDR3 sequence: CASSPRTGEGIQYF. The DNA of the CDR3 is TGTGCCAGCAGCCCACGGACAGGGGAGGGCATTCAGTACTTC.

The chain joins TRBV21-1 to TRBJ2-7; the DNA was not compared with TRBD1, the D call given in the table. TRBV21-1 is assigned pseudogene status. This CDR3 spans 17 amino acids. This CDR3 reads CASNPPDRGTHFYEQYF. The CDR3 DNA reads TGTGCCAGCAACCCACCGGACAGGGGAACCCACTTCTACGAGCAGTACTTC.

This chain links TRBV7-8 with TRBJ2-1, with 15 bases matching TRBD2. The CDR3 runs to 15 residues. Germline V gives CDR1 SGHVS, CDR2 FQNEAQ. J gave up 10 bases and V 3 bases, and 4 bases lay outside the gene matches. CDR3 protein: CASSLGLAGGQEQFF. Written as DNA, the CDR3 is TGTGCCAGCAGCTTGGGACTAGCGGGAGGCCAAGAGCAGTTCTTC.

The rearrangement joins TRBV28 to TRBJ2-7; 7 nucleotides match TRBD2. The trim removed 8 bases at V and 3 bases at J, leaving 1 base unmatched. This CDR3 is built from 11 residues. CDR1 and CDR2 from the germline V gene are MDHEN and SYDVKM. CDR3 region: CASGGDYEQYF. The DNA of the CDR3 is TGTGCCAGCGGGGGGGACTACGAGCAGTACTTC.

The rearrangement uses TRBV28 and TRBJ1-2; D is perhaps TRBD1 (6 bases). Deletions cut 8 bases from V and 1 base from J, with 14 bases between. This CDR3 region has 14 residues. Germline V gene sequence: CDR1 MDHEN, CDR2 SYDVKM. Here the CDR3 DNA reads TGTGCCAGCTCCCCAGGACAGAATAACTATGGCTACACCTTC. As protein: CASSPGQNNYGYTF.

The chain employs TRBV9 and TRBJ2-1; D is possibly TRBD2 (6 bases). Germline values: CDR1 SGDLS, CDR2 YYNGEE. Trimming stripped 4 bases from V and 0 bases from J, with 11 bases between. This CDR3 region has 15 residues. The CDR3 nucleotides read TGTGCCAGCAGCCCGGCGGGGAGCTCCTACAATGAGCAGTTCTTC. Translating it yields CASSPAGSSYNEQFF.

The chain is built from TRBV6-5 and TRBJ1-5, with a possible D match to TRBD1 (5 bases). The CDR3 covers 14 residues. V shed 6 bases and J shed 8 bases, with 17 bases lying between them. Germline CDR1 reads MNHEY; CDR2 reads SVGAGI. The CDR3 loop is CASRNLDRRKPQHF. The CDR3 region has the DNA TGTGCCAGCAGGAACCTAGACAGACGTAAGCCCCAGCATTTT.

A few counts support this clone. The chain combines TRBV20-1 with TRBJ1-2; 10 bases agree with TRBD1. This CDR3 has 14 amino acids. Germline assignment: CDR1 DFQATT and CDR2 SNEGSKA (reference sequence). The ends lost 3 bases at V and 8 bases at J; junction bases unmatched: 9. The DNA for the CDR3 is TGCAGTGCTAGTCCCGGGACAGGGGTCGGGGGCTACACCTTC. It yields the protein CSASPGTGVGGYTF.

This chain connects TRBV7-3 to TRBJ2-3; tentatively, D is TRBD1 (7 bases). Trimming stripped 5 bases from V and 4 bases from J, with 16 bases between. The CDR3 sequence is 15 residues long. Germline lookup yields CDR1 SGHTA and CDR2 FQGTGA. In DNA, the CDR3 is TGTGCCAGCAGCCAAGGGGGCGCGGGGTCAGATACGCAGTATTTT. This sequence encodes CASSQGGAGSDTQYF.